Listed here are 30 T cell receptor beta chains from one sample, sequenced in a study of technical replicates of blood from a few donors. Sequencing was performed with immunoSEQ multiplex PCR; in TCRdb, only in-frame clones are kept and a portion is missing. The repertoire holds tens of thousands of clones, about 95% seen once, with about 0.25% in the top ten. Material: T cells isolated from PBMCs. The receptors were sampled from a human donor in good health.

This clone occurred once. The rearrangement links TRBV15 to TRBJ1-5; no definite D call. Trimming pared 5 bases from V and 4 bases from J, leaving 12 bases between. Germline loops: CDR1 LNHNV, CDR2 YYDKDF (reference sequence). This CDR3 is 14 amino acids long. CDR3 amino acids: CATSPEGSNQPQHF. The CDR3 nucleotides read TGTGCCACCAGCCCGGAGGGCTCTAATCAGCCCCAGCATTTT.

The rearrangement uses TRBV29-1 and TRBJ2-7; TRBD2 might be the D (5 bases). The CDR3 totals 12 residues. Trimming shortened V by 1 base and J by 3 bases, and 7 bases separated the two germline ends. CDR1 and CDR2 (germline): SQVTM, ANQGSEA. CDR3 nucleotide sequence: TGCAGCGTTGAAGCGGAGGACTACGAGCAGTACTTC. Its protein is CSVEAEDYEQYF.

This rearrangement joins TRBV9 to TRBJ2-1; 12 bases are shared with TRBD2. Germline V gene sequence: CDR1 SGDLS, CDR2 YYNGEE. CDR3 size: 15 residues. Trimming took 3 bases from V and 6 from J; bases not matched to a gene: 4. CDR3: CASSERTSGVNEQFF. The DNA of the CDR3 is TGTGCCAGCAGCGAGCGGACTAGCGGGGTCAATGAGCAGTTCTTC. Full variable domain (missing parts from reference TRBV9 and TRBJ2-1): DSGVTQTPKHLITATGQRVTLRCSPRSGDLSVYWYQQSLDQGLQFLIQYYNGEERAKGNILERFSAQQFPDLHSELNLSSLELGDSALYFCASSERTSGVNEQFFGPGTRLTVL.

The chain combines TRBV27 with TRBJ1-2, with D possibly being TRBD1 (5 bases). Germline CDR1 and CDR2: MNHEY and SMNVEV (reference sequence). The CDR3 sequence is 13 residues long. The V gene lost 1 base and the J gene lost 8 bases, with 11 bases spanning the gap. The chain's CDR3 is CASSLFWGEGYTF. DNA of the CDR3: TGTGCCAGCAGTTTATTTTGGGGGGAAGGCTACACCTTC.

The chain carries TRBV9 and TRBJ1-1; TRBD1 is a possible D gene (5 bases). V gave up 0 bases and J gave up 0 bases, with 6 bases separating them. The germline CDR1 and CDR2 sequences are SGDLS and YYNGEE. The length of the CDR3 is 14 residues. The CDR3 coding sequence is TGTGCCAGCAGCGTAGGACAGTTGAACACTGAAGCTTTCTTT. Residues: CASSVGQLNTEAFF.

This clone was counted once. J is TRBJ2-1 and V is TRBV11-2; 8 nucleotides match TRBD2. Germline values: CDR1 SGHAT, CDR2 FQNNGV. There are 17 residues in the CDR3. V was pared by 1 base and J by 2 bases, with 7 bases of the junction left unmatched. CDR3 protein: CASSLVPRGGPYNEQFF. The CDR3 DNA is TGTGCCAGCAGCTTAGTACCCCGGGGGGGCCCCTACAATGAGCAGTTCTTC.

This rearrangement joins TRBV5-4 to TRBJ2-3; D might be TRBD2 (6 bases). V lost 4 bases and J 0 bases, leaving 21 bases between the germline ends. CDR3 size: 18 residues. CDR1 is SGHNT and CDR2 is YYREEE in the germline V gene (reference sequence). The CDR3 loop is CASSRTMGLAASTDTQYF. As DNA, the CDR3 is TGTGCCAGCAGCCGGACGATGGGACTGGCAGCTAGCACAGATACGCAGTATTTT.

The CDR3 region is CAIRDSTGDHEQYF. The CDR3 DNA reads TGTGCCATCAGAGACTCGACGGGGGACCACGAGCAGTACTTC. The V gene is TRBV10-3, the J gene TRBJ2-7; weak D call: TRBD2 (6 bases). With 6 bases removed from V and 5 bases from J, the gap between germline ends came to 17 bases. CDR1 ENHRY and CDR2 SYGVKD come from the germline V gene. The CDR3 runs to 14 residues.

In its sample, this clone was seen once. This rearrangement joins TRBV4-1 to TRBJ2-5; 12 nucleotides match TRBD1. Germline V lookup: CDR1 MGHRA, CDR2 YSYEKL. The CDR3 runs to 16 residues. The trim removed 5 bases at V and 4 bases at J, leaving 8 bases unmatched. Here the CDR3 DNA reads TGCGCCAGCAGCGAGGCCGGGACAGGGGGCGGAGAGACCCAGTACTTC. Translation gives CASSEAGTGGGETQYF.

The V call is TRBV29-1, the J call TRBJ2-1; tentatively, D is TRBD2 (6 bases). V gave up 2 bases and J gave up 8 bases, with 16 bases separating them. The CDR3 covers 14 residues. Germline assignment: CDR1 SQVTM and CDR2 ANQGSEA. The DNA for the CDR3 is TGCAGCGTTGAAACTTATAAGCGGGCCCATGAGCAGTTCTTC. It encodes CSVETYKRAHEQFF.

The chain couples TRBV6-1 to TRBJ1-2, with 10 bases that match TRBD1. This CDR3 contains 14 residues. CDR1 MNHNS and CDR2 SASEGT come from the germline V gene. Unmatched junction bases numbered 5, after V lost 4 bases and J lost 6 bases. This CDR3 reads CASSASGTGDGYTF. The CDR3 nucleotides read TGTGCCAGCAGTGCATCCGGGACAGGGGATGGCTACACCTTC.

The rearrangement links TRBV6-5 to TRBJ1-4; D perhaps matches TRBD1 (5 bases). The germline CDR1 and CDR2 sequences are MNHEY and SVGAGI. V was trimmed by 1 base and J by 7 bases, leaving 10 bases between them. This CDR3 region has 14 residues. The CDR3 DNA reads as TGTGCCAGCAGTTACTGGAGGGGCGGTGAAAAACTGTTTTTT. Translated, it gives CASSYWRGGEKLFF.

CDR3 in amino acids: CATSRDPQGYGYTF. The CDR3 DNA follows: TGTGCCACCAGCAGAGATCCGCAGGGGTATGGCTACACCTTC. This rearrangement joins TRBV15 to TRBJ1-2; D possibly corresponds to TRBD1 (6 bases). In germline, CDR1 is LNHNV, CDR2 YYDKDF (reference sequence). The V end lost 0 bases, the J end lost 5 bases, and 10 bases lay between the germline ends. The CDR3 is made up of 14 amino acids.

This chain connects TRBV27 to TRBJ1-1; 7 nucleotides match TRBD1. CDR3 length: 13 amino acids. V lost 4 bases, J lost 1 base, and 0 bases stayed unmatched. The germline V gene encodes CDR1 MNHEY and CDR2 SMNVEV (reference sequence). CDR3 DNA sequence: TGTGCCAGCAGTTGGGACAGGAACACTGAAGCTTTCTTT. Encoded protein: CASSWDRNTEAFF.

The rearrangement uses TRBV4-1 and TRBJ2-3, with 7 bases lining up with TRBD1. Germline-derived CDR1 and CDR2 are MGHRA and YSYEKL. V dropped 0 bases and J dropped 0; count of bases not matched to a gene: 6. This CDR3 contains 17 residues. CDR3: CASSQDLLDRSTDTQYF. CDR3 bases: TGCGCCAGCAGCCAAGATCTCCTGGACAGGAGCACAGATACGCAGTATTTT.

This chain joins TRBV6-1 and TRBJ2-5, with 10 bases matching TRBD2. CDR1 is MNHNS and CDR2 is SASEGT in the germline V gene. This CDR3 region has 15 residues. J was trimmed by 5 bases and V by 5 bases; bases with no gene match: 8. The CDR3, as DNA: TGTGCCAGCAGTTTAGCGGGGGGAGGATGGGAGACCCAGTACTTC. Translation gives CASSLAGGGWETQYF.

The rearrangement uses TRBV11-2 and TRBJ1-5; D ambiguous. Looked up from germline, CDR1 is SGHAT and CDR2 is FQNNGV. The ends were cut back, 3 bases at V and 6 bases at J, with 9 bases in the middle. The CDR3 is 13 residues long. This chain's CDR3 is CASSLTRAQPQHF. In DNA, the CDR3 is TGTGCCAGCAGCTTGACGCGGGCTCAGCCCCAGCATTTT.

The chain has TRBV12-5 and TRBJ2-2; 13 nucleotides line up with TRBD2. V trimming: 3 bases; J trimming: 5 bases; junction bases outside the gene matches: 3. Germline assignment: CDR1 LGHNT and CDR2 FRNRAP. The CDR3 covers 16 residues. For the CDR3, the DNA is TGTGCTAGTGGTTTACGACTAGCGGGAGGAACCGGGGAGCTGTTTTTT. This sequence encodes CASGLRLAGGTGELFF.

This chain links TRBV5-1 with TRBJ1-1, with D unresolved. Germline V gene data show CDR1 as SGHRS and CDR2 as YFSETQ. The CDR3 runs 12 residues. Deletions cut 3 bases from V and 8 bases from J, with 11 bases between. This CDR3 is CASSYKTFEAFF. In nucleotides, the CDR3 is TGCGCCAGCAGCTATAAGACTTTCGAAGCTTTCTTT.

The CDR3 DNA follows: TGCGCCAGCAGCCAAGATACCTACGAGCAGTACTTC. Its protein is CASSQDTYEQYF. This chain connects TRBV4-1 to TRBJ2-7, with no clear D. V dropped 0 bases and J dropped 2 bases, with 2 bases sitting between them. Germline V gene lookup returns CDR1 MGHRA and CDR2 YSYEKL. CDR3 length: 12 amino acids.

The J gene is TRBJ2-1, the V gene TRBV29-1; 7 bases map to TRBD1. The germline V gene has CDR1 SQVTM and CDR2 ANQGSEA. The CDR3 is 13 residues long. V was clipped by 4 bases and J by 5 bases; unmatched bases: 5. CDR3 protein: CSVADREDNEQFF. DNA for the CDR3: TGCAGCGTTGCCGACAGGGAAGACAATGAGCAGTTCTTC.

The rearrangement joins TRBV13 to TRBJ2-6; D remains ambiguous. CDR1 is PRHDT and CDR2 is FYEKMQ in the germline V gene (reference sequence). This CDR3 is 15 amino acids long. The V end was cut by 5 bases, the J end by 4 bases, with 12 bases between. CDR3 residues: CASSHQTGGANVLTF. The CDR3 region has the DNA TGTGCCAGCAGCCATCAGACTGGAGGGGCCAACGTCCTGACTTTC.

The chain is built from TRBV23-1 and TRBJ2-1; no clear D gene. TRBV23-1 is sorted into the ORF group, with uncertain function. The CDR3 is 14 residues long. The V end was cut by 6 bases, the J end by 4 bases, with 13 bases between. In nucleotides, the CDR3 is TGCGCCAGCAGCCCAGGCTCCCCTTACAATGAGCAGTTCTTC. This codes for CASSPGSPYNEQFF.

The rearrangement links TRBV25-1 to TRBJ1-4; D gene ambiguous. V lost 2 bases to trimming and J lost 8 bases, with 15 bases between them. The germline V gene encodes CDR1 MGHDK and CDR2 SYGVNS. This CDR3 comprises 15 residues. The CDR3, as DNA: TGTGCCAGCAGTGAACAGAGGATGGGAGTCGAAAAACTGTTTTTT. Protein: CASSEQRMGVEKLFF.

V usage is TRBV5-1 and J usage is TRBJ2-7; 7 bases line up with TRBD2. Germline CDR1 SGHRS, CDR2 YFSETQ. This CDR3 is 15 amino acids long. The J segment lost 3 bases and the V segment lost 0 bases, leaving 6 bases of the junction unmatched. The CDR3 bases are TGCGCCAGCAGCTTGGGGGCGGGAGATGGCTACGAGCAGTACTTC. This sequence encodes CASSLGAGDGYEQYF.

The chain employs TRBV6-6 and TRBJ1-4, with D maybe TRBD1 (5 bases). This CDR3 has 15 residues. The germline V gene encodes CDR1 MNHNY and CDR2 SVGAGI (reference sequence). The V end lost 5 bases, the J end lost 3 bases, and 13 bases lay between the germline ends. The CDR3 loop reads CASSPSRTSNEKLFF. The CDR3 nucleotides are TGTGCCAGCAGTCCGAGTAGGACATCTAATGAAAAACTGTTTTTT.

The rearrangement joins TRBV18 to TRBJ1-5, with D hard to call. The CDR3 covers 13 residues. The V and J ends lost 1 base and 5 bases respectively, with 6 bases between them. Germline CDR1 reads KGHSH; CDR2 reads LQKENI. The CDR3, as DNA: TGTGCCAGCTCACCACTCGGGGATCAGCCCCAGCATTTT. Its protein product is CASSPLGDQPQHF.

This clone was counted only a few times. This chain joins TRBV6-6 and TRBJ1-2, with 8 bases that match TRBD1. From germline, CDR1 is MNHNY and CDR2 SVGAGI (reference sequence). V trimming: 6 bases; J trimming: 2 bases; junction bases outside the gene matches: 5. The CDR3 spans 14 residues. The CDR3 spells CASSRTGRNYGYTF. The DNA of the CDR3 is TGTGCCAGCAGCCGGACAGGGAGAAACTATGGCTACACCTTC.

This clone was observed a single time. V and J are TRBV6-1 and TRBJ2-2; 10 bases are a match to TRBD2. Germline CDR1 MNHNS, CDR2 SASEGT. With 0 bases clipped from V and 6 bases from J, the junction kept 1 base outside the gene matches. The CDR3 covers 15 residues. The CDR3 is CASSEAGTSAGELFF. For the CDR3, the DNA is TGTGCCAGCAGTGAAGCTGGGACTAGCGCCGGGGAGCTGTTTTTT.

V gene TRBV6-1 combines with J gene TRBJ1-2, with D uncertain. CDR3 length: 12 amino acids. Between the trimmed V and J ends, which lost 2 bases and 3 bases, there was a span of 4 bases. Germline V gives CDR1 MNHNS, CDR2 SASEGT. The DNA of the CDR3 is TGTGCCAGCAGTGAATATTACTATGGCTACACCTTC. Its protein is CASSEYYYGYTF.